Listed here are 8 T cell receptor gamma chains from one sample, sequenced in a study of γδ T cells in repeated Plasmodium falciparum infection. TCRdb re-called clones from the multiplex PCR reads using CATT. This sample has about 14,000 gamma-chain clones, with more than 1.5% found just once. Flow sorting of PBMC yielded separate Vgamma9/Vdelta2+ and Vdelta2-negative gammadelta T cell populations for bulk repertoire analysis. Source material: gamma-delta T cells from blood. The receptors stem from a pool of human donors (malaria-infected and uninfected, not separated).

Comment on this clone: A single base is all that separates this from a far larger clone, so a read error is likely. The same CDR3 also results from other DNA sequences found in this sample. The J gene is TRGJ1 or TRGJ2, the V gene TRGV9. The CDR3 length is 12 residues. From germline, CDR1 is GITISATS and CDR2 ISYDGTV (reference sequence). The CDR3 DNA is TGTGCTTTGTGGGAGGTGGAGGATAAGAAACTCTTT. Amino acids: CALWEVEDKKLF.

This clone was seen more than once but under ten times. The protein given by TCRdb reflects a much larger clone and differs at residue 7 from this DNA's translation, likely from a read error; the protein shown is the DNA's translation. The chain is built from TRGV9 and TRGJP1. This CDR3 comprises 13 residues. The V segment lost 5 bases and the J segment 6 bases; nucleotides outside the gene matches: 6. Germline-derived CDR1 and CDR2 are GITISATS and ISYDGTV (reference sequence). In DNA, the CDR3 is TGTGCCTTGTGGGTGGACTCTGGTTGGTTCAAGATATTT. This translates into CALWVDSGWFKIF.

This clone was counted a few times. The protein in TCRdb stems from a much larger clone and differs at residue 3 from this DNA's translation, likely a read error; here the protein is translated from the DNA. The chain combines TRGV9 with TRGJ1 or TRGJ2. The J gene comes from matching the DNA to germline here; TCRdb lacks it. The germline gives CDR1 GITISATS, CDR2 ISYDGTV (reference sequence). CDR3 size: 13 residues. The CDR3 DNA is TGTGCCTTTTGGGAGGGTCATTATTATAAGAAACTCTTT. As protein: CAFWEGHYYKKLF.

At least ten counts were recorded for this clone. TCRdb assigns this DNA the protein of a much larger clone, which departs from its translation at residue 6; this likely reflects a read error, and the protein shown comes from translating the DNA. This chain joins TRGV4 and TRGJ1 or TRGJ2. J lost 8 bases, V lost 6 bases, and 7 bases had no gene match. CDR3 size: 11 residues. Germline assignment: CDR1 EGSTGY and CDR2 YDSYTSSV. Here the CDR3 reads CATWTLDKKLF. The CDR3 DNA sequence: TGTGCCACCTGGACTTTGGATAAGAAACTCTTT.

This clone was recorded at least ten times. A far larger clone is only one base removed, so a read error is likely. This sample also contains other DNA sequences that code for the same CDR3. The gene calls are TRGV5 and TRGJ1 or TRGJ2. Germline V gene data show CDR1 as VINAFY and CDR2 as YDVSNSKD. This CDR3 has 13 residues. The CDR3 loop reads CATWDTFYYKKLF. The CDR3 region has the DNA TGTGCCACCTGGGACACGTTTTATTATAAGAAGCTCTTT.

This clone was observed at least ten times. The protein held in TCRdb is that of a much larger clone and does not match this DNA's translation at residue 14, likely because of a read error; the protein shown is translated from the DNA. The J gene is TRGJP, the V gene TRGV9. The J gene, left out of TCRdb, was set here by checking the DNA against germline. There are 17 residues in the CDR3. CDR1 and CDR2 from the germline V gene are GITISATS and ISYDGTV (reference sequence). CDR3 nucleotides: TGTGCCTTGTGGGAGGTGCACGAAGAGTTGGGCAAAAAAAGCAAGGTATTT. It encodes CALWEVHEELGKKSKVF.

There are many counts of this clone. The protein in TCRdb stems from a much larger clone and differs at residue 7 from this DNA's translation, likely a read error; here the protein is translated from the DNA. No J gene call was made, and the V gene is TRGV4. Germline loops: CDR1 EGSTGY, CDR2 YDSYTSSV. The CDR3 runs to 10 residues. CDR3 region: CATWEHDLVF. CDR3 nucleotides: TGTGCCACCTGGGAACACGATTTGGTCTTT.

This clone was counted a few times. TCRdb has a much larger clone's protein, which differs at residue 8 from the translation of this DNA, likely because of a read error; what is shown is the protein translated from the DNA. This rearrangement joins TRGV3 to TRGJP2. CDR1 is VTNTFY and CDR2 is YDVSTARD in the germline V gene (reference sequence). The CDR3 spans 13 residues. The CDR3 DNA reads TGTGCCACCTGGGCAAGTAGTGGTTGGATCAAGACGTTT. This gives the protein CATWASSGWIKTF.